This T cell receptor beta chain was observed in a study of blood T cells in healthy people across ages. Study in general: About one barcoded TCR beta cDNA was captured per two T cells.

From germline, CDR1 is SGHNT and CDR2 YYREEE (reference sequence). The CDR3 runs to 15 residues. Ten milliliters of peripheral blood were drawn from each donor. Each sample used at least 6 million PBMCs. Primers used in a second PCR of about 6 to 11 cycles were a sample-barcoded 5' primer and a J-beta primer mix. TCRdb processed the 5' RACE reads anew with MiXCR; each CDR3 protein has one entry. The sample lists roughly 500,000 distinct CDR3 sequences, about 25% occurring once. Remarks on this clonotype: Its target is not known. The junction departs from the called germline gene at one end, perhaps through a read error.

Findings and limits, study-wide: There was a strong correlation between TCR beta diversity and naive T cell percentage.

This chain uses TRBV5-4 with TRBJ1-2; 8 bases are a match to TRBD1. The sequence was obtained from a woman in her 70s in good health. The sample comprised blood. CDR3 DNA: TGTGCCAGCAGCTTGGTGGGACAGGCTTGGAATGGCTCCACCTTC. It translates to CASSLVGQAWNGSTF.